This TCR beta chain comes out of a study of T cells after yellow fever vaccination. Trimming took 6 bases from V and 8 from J, leaving 15 bases between them. The CDR3 spans 12 residues. The V gene's germline CDR1 is DFQATT and CDR2 SNEGSKA (reference sequence). This clonotype was seen a few times. TCRdb analysed the 5' RACE reads with MiXCR anew, one entry per CDR3 protein. The table records hundreds of thousands of distinct CDR3 sequences, about 13% of them present only once. The clonotype was recovered from a man aged 30-40 years who received the YFV17D yellow fever vaccine. The chain is built from TRBV20-1 and TRBJ2-3; no definite D call. The material sequenced was PBMCs, taken on the day of the yellow fever booster vaccination. The CDR3 coding sequence is TGCAGTGCCAACCCTCAACCCGGTACGCAGTATTTT. It yields the protein CSANPQPGTQYF.